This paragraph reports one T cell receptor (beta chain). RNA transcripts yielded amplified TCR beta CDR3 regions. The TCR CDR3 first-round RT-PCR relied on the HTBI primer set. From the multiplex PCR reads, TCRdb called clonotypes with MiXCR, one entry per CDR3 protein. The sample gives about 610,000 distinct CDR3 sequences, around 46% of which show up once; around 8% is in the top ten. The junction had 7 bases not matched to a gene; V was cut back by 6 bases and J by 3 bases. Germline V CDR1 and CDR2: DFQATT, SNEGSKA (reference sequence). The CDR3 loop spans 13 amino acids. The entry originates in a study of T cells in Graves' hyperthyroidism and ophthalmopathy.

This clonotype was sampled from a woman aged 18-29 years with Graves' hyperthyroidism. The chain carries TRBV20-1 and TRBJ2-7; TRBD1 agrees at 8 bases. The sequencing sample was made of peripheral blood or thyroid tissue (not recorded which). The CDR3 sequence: CSAPRTGRYEQYF. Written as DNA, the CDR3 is TGCAGTGCCCCCAGGACAGGGCGCTACGAGCAGTACTTC.